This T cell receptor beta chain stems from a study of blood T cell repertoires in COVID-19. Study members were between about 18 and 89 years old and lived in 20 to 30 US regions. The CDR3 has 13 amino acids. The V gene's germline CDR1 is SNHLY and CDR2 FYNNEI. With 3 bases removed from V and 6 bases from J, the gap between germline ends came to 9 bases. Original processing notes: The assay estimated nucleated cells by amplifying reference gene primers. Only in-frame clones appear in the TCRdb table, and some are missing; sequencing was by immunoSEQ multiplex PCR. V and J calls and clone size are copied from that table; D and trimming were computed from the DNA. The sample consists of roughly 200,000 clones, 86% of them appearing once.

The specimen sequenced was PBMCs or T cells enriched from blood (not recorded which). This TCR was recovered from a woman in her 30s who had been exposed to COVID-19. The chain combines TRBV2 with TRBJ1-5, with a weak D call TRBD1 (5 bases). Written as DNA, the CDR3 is TGTGCCAGCAGTGACGACAGAAGTCAGCCCCAGCATTTT. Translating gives CASSDDRSQPQHF.